This TCR beta chain was captured by sequencing in a study of blood T cells in healthy people across ages. V lost 0 bases and J 5 bases, leaving 10 bases between the germline ends. Germline CDR1 is SGHTA and CDR2 is FQGNSA. The CDR3 extends over 14 amino acids. For the second PCR, which ran for about 6 to 11 cycles, a sample-barcoded 5' primer and a J-beta primer mix were used. TCRdb analysed the 5' RACE reads with MiXCR anew, one entry per CDR3 protein. Here the sample spans 1.5 million to 2 million distinct CDR3 sequences, 28% being singletons. This clonotype was sampled from a woman in her thirties in good health. The sample was blood. The chain combines TRBV7-2 with TRBJ1-1; perhaps TRBD1 as D (6 bases). CDR3 DNA sequence: TGTGCCAGCAGCTTAGCACGGGGGGCGACTGAAGCTTTCTTT. Translation: CASSLARGATEAFF.